This TCR beta chain emerged from a study of cytomegalovirus exposure and HLA in healthy donors. V gave up 4 bases and J gave up 2 bases, with 8 bases separating them. The germline gives CDR1 SGHAT, CDR2 FQNNGV. This CDR3 is 13 amino acids long. The PCR was carried out with 60 Vbeta primers and 13 Jbeta primers. Produced via immunoSEQ multiplex PCR; TCRdb's table is partial and in-frame only. The sample has approximately 170,000 clones; 65% to 85% are singletons. General study results and limits: Further analysis, carried out later, found HLA-associated TCR beta chains more clonally expanded than equally common other chains. A few chains tied to CMV proved CMV antigen-specific in vitro.

Samples came from healthy bone marrow donors. Details on this clone: No antigen is known for it.

The genes are TRBV11-2 and TRBJ2-5; D possibly corresponds to TRBD1 (6 bases). Input material: PBMCs. This TCR derives from a male donor in good health and CMV-seronegative. CDR3 DNA sequence: TGTGCCAGCAGCTCTGGACAGCAAGAGACCCAGTACTTC. Encoded protein: CASSSGQQETQYF.